This T cell receptor beta chain was recovered during a study of T cell repertoires in cytomegalovirus infection. Study details: A matching HLA type, together with CMV infection, was signaled by public TCR beta signatures.

TCRdb ran MiXCR on the reads and lists one entry per CDR3 protein. Of around 210,000 distinct CDR3 sequences in the sample, around 6.4% were seen once. This clonotype showed up many times. Antigen: not known. Findings and caveats of the study: Predominance within the ex vivo response was attributable to HLA-C-restricted CMV-specific TCR beta clonotypes.

CDR1 DFQATT and CDR2 SNEGSKA come from the germline V gene (reference sequence). CDR3 length: 15 amino acids. Germline trimming cut 0 bases from V and 1 base from J; bases unmatched to any gene: 3. The TCR originated in a human donor in good health (CMV status not recorded). Some clones in this sample may be carry-over from other donors' samples. V gene TRBV20-1 combines with J gene TRBJ2-3, with 8 bases lining up with TRBD2. Sequences were obtained from PBMCs. CDR3 in amino acids: CSARDWRGGTDTQYF. Here the CDR3 DNA reads TGCAGTGCTAGAGATTGGCGGGGGGGCACAGATACGCAGTATTTT.